The sample holds a few counts of the clone carrying this T cell receptor beta chain. These data originate in a study of blood T cell repertoires in COVID-19. Turning to the study itself: From T cells, B-cell-depleted T cells, or PBMCs came the material, which was cDNA or gDNA.

Using immunoSEQ multiplex PCR, the repertoire was profiled, and TCRdb retains in-frame clones only, with some absent. The sample shows some 150,000 clones, around 87% of them seen only once. The origin of this receptor is a woman aged 25 to 39 with acute COVID-19. Sequences were obtained from PBMCs or T cells enriched from blood (not recorded which).

CDR3 sequence reads: CASSRRGTSGRLYEQYF. The CDR3 DNA sequence: TGTGCCAGCAGCCGGCGAGGGACTAGCGGGAGGCTATACGAGCAGTACTTC. V and J are TRBV5-4 and TRBJ2-7; the match to TRBD2 covers 15 bases. Germline V lookup: CDR1 SGHNT, CDR2 YYREEE (reference sequence). V shed 4 bases and J 4 bases; nucleotides not matched to a gene: 9. This CDR3 is 17 amino acids long. The complete variable domain, with remaining parts taken from reference TRBV5-4 and TRBJ2-7, reads ETGVTQSPTHLIKTRGQQVTLRCSSQSGHNTVSWYQQALGQGPQFIFQYYREEENGRGNFPPRFSGLQFPNYSSELNVNALELDDSALYLCASSRRGTSGRLYEQYFGPGTRLTVT.